This entry lists 27 T cell receptor beta chains sequenced from one sample in a study of T cell responses to AZD1222 COVID-19 vaccine. Here immunoSEQ multiplex PCR was the method, and the copy in TCRdb shows in-frame clones only, minus some. The sample carries 55,000 to 75,000 clones, around 84% recorded once. This material consisted of peripheral blood, taken on day 0 of AZD1222 vaccination. The receptors were sampled from an adult in good health.

The chain carries TRBV30 and TRBJ2-1; D is unresolved. This CDR3 contains 12 residues. Deletions cut 6 bases from V and 7 bases from J, with 13 bases between. The germline CDR1 and CDR2 sequences are GTSNPN and SVGIG (reference sequence). CDR3 residues: CACLVGRNEQFF. DNA for the CDR3: TGTGCCTGTCTGGTCGGTCGAAATGAGCAGTTCTTC.

This clone showed up many times. V gene TRBV6-5 combines with J gene TRBJ1-1, with TRBD1 as a possible D gene (6 bases). Germline CDR1 MNHEY, CDR2 SVGAGI. V lost 9 bases to trimming and J lost 0 bases, with 14 bases between them. This CDR3 contains 14 residues. The CDR3 DNA reads as TGTGCCAGTAGGAAACAGGGAATGAACACTGAAGCTTTCTTT. Encoded protein: CASRKQGMNTEAFF.

V is TRBV5-1 and J is TRBJ2-1, with TRBD2 as a possible D gene (6 bases). The germline V and J ends were trimmed by 5 bases and 6 bases, with 24 bases remaining between them. This CDR3 contains 17 residues. Per germline, CDR1 SGHRS and CDR2 YFSETQ. CDR3 sequence (DNA): TGCGCCAGCAGTAAGGTACGGGACCGGGACTCTGCCAATGAGCAGTTCTTC. It encodes CASSKVRDRDSANEQFF. The complete variable domain, with remaining parts taken from reference TRBV5-1 and TRBJ2-1, reads KAGVTQTPRYLIKTRGQQVTLSCSPISGHRSVSWYQQTPGQGLQFLFEYFSETQRNKGNFPGRFSGRQFSNSRSEMNVSTLELGDSALYLCASSKVRDRDSANEQFFGPGTRLTVL.

This CDR3 reads CASSKPGQLNTEAFF. The CDR3 DNA reads TGTGCCAGCAGCAAGCCGGGACAGCTGAACACTGAAGCTTTCTTT. V is TRBV4-2 and J is TRBJ1-1; 7 bases match TRBD1. This CDR3 is built from 15 residues. Per the germline V gene, CDR1 is LGHNA and CDR2 is YNFKEQ. Trimming cost V 5 bases and J 0 bases; bases outside gene matches: 6.

This sequence joins TRBV14 and TRBJ2-2; D remains unclear. Germline CDR1 SGHDN, CDR2 FVKESK. Trimming shortened V by 7 bases and J by 7 bases, and 13 bases separated the two germline ends. CDR3 length: 13 residues. This chain's CDR3 is CASTHRAVGELFF. CDR3 DNA: TGTGCCAGCACCCATAGGGCGGTCGGGGAGCTGTTTTTT. Complete variable domain (other parts from reference TRBV14 and TRBJ2-2): EAGVTQFPSHSVIEKGQTVTLRCDPISGHDNLYWYRRVMGKEIKFLLHFVKESKQDESGMPNNRFLAERTGGTYSTLKVQPAELEDSGVYFCASTHRAVGELFFGEGSRLTVL.

This clone was counted once. The chain combines TRBV5-4 with TRBJ2-1; tentative D call: TRBD1 (7 bases). Trimming left V 4 bases short and J 2 bases short, with 16 bases between. Germline CDR1 reads SGHNT; CDR2 reads YYREEE (reference sequence). This CDR3 has 16 amino acids. CDR3 coding DNA: TGTGCCAGCAGCCCGCAGGGGGGCACGACCTACAATGAGCAGTTCTTC. It codes for CASSPQGGTTYNEQFF.

CDR3 in DNA: TGCGCCAGCAGCTTGACGGCGGACAACTCTGGAAACACCATATATTTT. This encodes CASSLTADNSGNTIYF. The chain links TRBV5-1 to TRBJ1-3, with D possibly being TRBD1 (5 bases). The germline V gene encodes CDR1 SGHRS and CDR2 YFSETQ. The CDR3 sequence is 16 residues long. Deletions cut 1 base from V and 0 bases from J, with 11 bases between.

V gene TRBV5-1 combines with J gene TRBJ1-6; D call uncertain. The CDR3 loop spans 13 amino acids. Trimming removed 8 bases at V and 12 bases at J, with 18 bases between. Germline values: CDR1 SGHRS, CDR2 YFSETQ. CDR3 loop: CARIPDGNLPLHF. The CDR3 nucleotides are TGCGCCAGGATACCGGACGGAAATCTACCCCTCCACTTT.

The chain couples TRBV7-2 to TRBJ2-2; D not certain. V lost 2 bases and J 3 bases, leaving 16 bases between the germline ends. Germline CDR1 and CDR2: SGHTA and FQGNSA. The CDR3 contains 17 residues. This chain's CDR3 is CASSLRTQRHYTGELFF. The CDR3 region has the DNA TGTGCCAGCAGCTTAAGAACCCAGCGCCATTACACCGGGGAGCTGTTTTTT.

This chain connects TRBV19 to TRBJ1-2; 8 nucleotides line up with TRBD1. Unmatched junction bases numbered 3, after V lost 5 bases and J lost 1 base. Germline assignment: CDR1 LNHDA and CDR2 SQIVND (reference sequence). This CDR3 is built from 14 residues. For the CDR3, the DNA is TGTGCCAGTAGTGACAGGGGTCGTAACTATGGCTACACCTTC. It is translated as CASSDRGRNYGYTF. The full variable domain, completed using reference TRBV19 and TRBJ1-2, is DGGITQSPKYLFRKEGQNVTLSCEQNLNHDAMYWYRQDPGQGLRLIYYSQIVNDFQKGDIAEGYSVSREKKESFPLTVTSAQKNPTAFYLCASSDRGRNYGYTFGSGTRLTVV.

This chain connects TRBV5-4 to TRBJ2-1, with D perhaps given as TRBD1 or TRBD2 (5 bases each). CDR3 length: 15 residues. V was shortened by 0 bases and J by 6 bases, with 13 bases between the two germline ends. Germline V gene lookup returns CDR1 SGHNT and CDR2 YYREEE (reference sequence). The DNA for the CDR3 is TGTGCCAGCAGCTTGGCGGGGACCTTGAGCAATGAGCAGTTCTTC. Translated: CASSLAGTLSNEQFF.

V gene TRBV5-4 combines with J gene TRBJ1-3; TRBD1 is a possible D gene (5 bases). Germline CDR1 reads SGHNT; CDR2 reads YYREEE (reference sequence). Trimming left V 0 bases short and J 10 bases short, with 14 bases between. This CDR3 is 14 amino acids long. The CDR3 region has the DNA TGTGCCAGCAGCTTGGCCGGGACCCTCGGAACCATATATTTT. It codes for CASSLAGTLGTIYF.

This chain connects TRBV30 to TRBJ1-2; D uncertain. Trimming stripped 2 bases from V and 0 bases from J, with 4 bases between. From germline, CDR1 is GTSNPN and CDR2 SVGIG (reference sequence). The CDR3 has 12 residues. CDR3 DNA: TGTGCCTGGAGTCCAGCTAACTATGGCTACACCTTC. Encoded protein: CAWSPANYGYTF. Filled out from reference TRBV30 and TRBJ1-2, the complete variable domain reads SQTIHQWPATLVQPVGSPLSLECTVEGTSNPNLYWYRQAAGRGLQLLFYSVGIGQISSEVPQNLSASRPQDRQFILSSKKLLLSDSGFYLCAWSPANYGYTFGSGTRLTVV.

J is TRBJ1-2 and V is TRBV30; 9 bases map to TRBD1. The J segment lost 8 bases and the V segment lost 0 bases, leaving 13 bases of the junction unmatched. Germline CDR1 is GTSNPN and CDR2 is SVGIG (reference sequence). The CDR3 covers 16 residues. The CDR3 loop reads CAWSVRYTRTGEGYTF. In DNA form, the CDR3 reads TGTGCCTGGAGTGTAAGGTACACCAGGACAGGGGAAGGCTACACCTTC.

This clone was seen many times. The J gene is TRBJ2-1, the V gene TRBV13; 12 bases align to TRBD2. CDR1 is PRHDT, CDR2 FYEKMQ, per germline (reference sequence). The length of the CDR3 is 19 residues. V lost 5 bases and J lost 1; bases outside the gene matches: 12. This CDR3 reads CASSPILTSGRGSYNEQFF. The CDR3 DNA is TGTGCCAGCAGCCCTATTCTGACTAGCGGGAGAGGGTCCTACAATGAGCAGTTCTTC.

This clone was found once. The CDR3 reads CASSQDITQVNTGELFF. DNA for the CDR3: TGCGCCAGCAGCCAAGATATAACACAGGTGAACACCGGGGAGCTGTTTTTT. This chain uses TRBV4-1 with TRBJ2-2; tentatively, D is TRBD1 (5 bases). CDR3 length: 17 amino acids. V shed 0 bases and J shed 1 base, with 12 bases lying between them. Per germline, CDR1 MGHRA and CDR2 YSYEKL.

This clone was counted once. The genes are TRBV9 and TRBJ2-3; possible D gene TRBD2, 6 bases. Germline V gives CDR1 SGDLS, CDR2 YYNGEE. V gave up 3 bases and J gave up 2 bases, with 10 bases separating them. The CDR3 has 14 residues. The CDR3 DNA reads as TGTGCCAGCAGCGAGGGACTTCACACAGATACGCAGTATTTT. This sequence encodes CASSEGLHTDTQYF.

The chain recombines TRBV7-6 with TRBJ2-1; 8 nucleotides line up with TRBD2. With V trimmed by 9 bases and J by 5 bases, 9 bases remained unmatched. This CDR3 spans 14 amino acids. Germline V CDR1 and CDR2: SGHVS, FNYEAQ. The CDR3 loop reads CASRGGGRNNEQFF. Written as DNA, the CDR3 is TGTGCCAGTAGGGGCGGGGGGAGAAACAATGAGCAGTTCTTC.

The chain has TRBV18 and TRBJ1-3; a possible D gene is TRBD1 (5 bases). Trimming removed 3 bases from V and 0 bases from J, with 9 bases in between. Per germline, CDR1 KGHSH and CDR2 LQKENI. CDR3 length: 15 amino acids. The DNA of the CDR3 is TGTGCCAGCTCACCTCAAGGGGTCTCTGGAAACACCATATATTTT. Its translation is CASSPQGVSGNTIYF.

The chain combines TRBV18 with TRBJ1-6; D unresolved. Germline V gene lookup returns CDR1 KGHSH and CDR2 LQKENI. V lost 3 bases and J 10 bases, leaving 16 bases between the germline ends. This CDR3 has 15 residues. The CDR3 DNA is TGTGCCAGCTCACCTAGGATAGGGAGAGAATCACCCCTCCACTTT. It specifies CASSPRIGRESPLHF.

The rearrangement links TRBV4-1 to TRBJ2-5, with 10 bases fitting TRBD2. The CDR3 runs 17 residues. Germline loops: CDR1 MGHRA, CDR2 YSYEKL. With V trimmed by 0 bases and J by 5 bases, 9 bases remained unmatched. CDR3 in DNA: TGCGCCAGCAGCCAAGATTCTAGCGGGAGTTTGCTTGAGACCCAGTACTTC. This sequence encodes CASSQDSSGSLLETQYF.

J is TRBJ1-1 and V is TRBV29-1, with TRBD1 identical over 7 bases. The CDR3 loop spans 16 amino acids. CDR1 and CDR2 (germline): SQVTM, ANQGSEA. J gave up 2 bases and V 5 bases, and 14 bases lay outside the gene matches. DNA for the CDR3: TGCAGCGTTAAGGGGACAGCGACTTTAGTTAACACTGAAGCTTTCTTT. Protein: CSVKGTATLVNTEAFF. Using reference TRBV29-1 and TRBJ1-1 for the parts outside the CDR3, the full variable domain is SAVISQKPSRDICQRGTSLTIQCQVDSQVTMMFWYRQQPGQSLTLIATANQGSEATYESGFVIDKFPISRPNLTFSTLTVSNMSPEDSSIYLCSVKGTATLVNTEAFFGQGTRLTVV.

J is TRBJ1-2 and V is TRBV5-1; D is ambiguous. CDR1 is SGHRS and CDR2 is YFSETQ in the germline V gene. V lost 3 bases, J lost 4 bases, and 7 bases lay in between. The CDR3 runs to 12 residues. As DNA, the CDR3 is TGCGCCAGCAGCTCGGGTCTCTATGGCTACACCTTC. This translates into CASSSGLYGYTF.

V is TRBV6-1 and J is TRBJ1-2; the D is unclear. Germline assignment: CDR1 MNHNS and CDR2 SASEGT. The CDR3 is 16 residues long. V was pared by 0 bases and J by 4 bases, with 15 bases between. The CDR3 DNA reads as TGTGCCAGCAGTGAAGCGCGGGTAATTTCTATCTATGGCTACACCTTC. Translated: CASSEARVISIYGYTF.

This chain links TRBV28 with TRBJ1-1; D is ambiguous. CDR1 is MDHEN and CDR2 is SYDVKM in the germline V gene. Trimming took off 2 bases at V and 0 bases at J, with 7 bases between the two ends. The CDR3 spans 14 residues. CDR3 coding DNA: TGTGCCAGCAGTTTAACGCGGATGAACACTGAAGCTTTCTTT. It yields the protein CASSLTRMNTEAFF.

The chain carries TRBV11-3 and TRBJ2-1, with 9 positions matching TRBD2. Germline lookup yields CDR1 SGHNT and CDR2 YENEEA. This CDR3 has 15 residues. Losses at the gene ends were 3 bases for V and 7 bases for J; bases not matched to a gene: 7. CDR3 in DNA: TGTGCCAGCAGCTTGCGGGGGGGTGACCTTAATGAGCAGTTCTTC. Translation gives CASSLRGGDLNEQFF.

This clone was observed a few times. The chain's CDR3 is CASSFGTGRTGELFF. The CDR3 bases are TGCGCCAGCAGTTTTGGTACAGGGCGGACCGGGGAGCTGTTTTTT. The chain joins TRBV5-1 to TRBJ2-2, with TRBD1 as a possible D gene (6 bases). CDR1 and CDR2 (germline): SGHRS, YFSETQ. The CDR3 is made up of 15 amino acids. V was pared by 5 bases and J by 5 bases, with 16 bases between.